These 2 T cell receptor beta chains came from one sample sequenced in a study of blood T cells in healthy people across ages. The second PCR ran roughly 7 to 12 cycles with a sample-barcoded 5' primer and J-beta primers. One entry per CDR3 protein, called by TCRdb with MiXCR from the 5' RACE reads. The table records about 800,000 distinct CDR3 sequences, 58% of them present only once. Sequences were obtained from blood. These receptors all stem from a man under 40 in good health.

In nucleotides, the CDR3 is TGCGCCAGCAGCCTATACGGGGGTATCACAGATACGCAGTATTTT. Amino acids: CASSLYGGITDTQYF. The chain recombines TRBV5-1 with TRBJ2-3; D perhaps matches TRBD2 (6 bases). The CDR3 loop spans 15 amino acids. The germline V and J ends were trimmed by 4 bases and 2 bases, with 14 bases remaining between them. CDR1 SGHRS and CDR2 YFSETQ come from the germline V gene.

The chain is built from TRBV29-1 and TRBJ2-7; D is unclear. From germline, CDR1 is SQVTM and CDR2 ANQGSEA. Trimming took 3 bases from V and 5 from J, leaving 14 bases between them. The CDR3 extends over 13 amino acids. In nucleotides, the CDR3 is TGCAGCGTTGAGAGTGGACGGCGCGACGAGCAGTACTTC. Its translation is CSVESGRRDEQYF.